One and the same sample provided the 11 T cell receptor beta chains below, sequenced in a study of blood T cell repertoires in COVID-19. Sequencing was performed with immunoSEQ multiplex PCR; in TCRdb, only in-frame clones are kept and a portion is missing. The sample carries around 100,000 clones, 70% to 90% recorded once. Material: peripheral blood. The origin of the receptors is a human donor in a cohort sampled during active COVID-19.

The chain has TRBV10-3 and TRBJ2-1, with 13 bases lining up with TRBD2. V shed 4 bases and J 7 bases; nucleotides not matched to a gene: 4. Germline CDR1 and CDR2: ENHRY and SYGVKD. This CDR3 has 15 amino acids. Written as DNA, the CDR3 is TGTGCCATCAGTGGGGGACTAGCGGGGTGGAATGAGCAGTTCTTC. Translated, it gives CAISGGLAGWNEQFF.

V is TRBV19 and J is TRBJ1-1; weak D call: TRBD1 (6 bases). V dropped 4 bases and J dropped 1 base, with 10 bases sitting between them. CDR1 and CDR2 from the germline V gene are LNHDA and SQIVND (reference sequence). The CDR3 loop spans 14 amino acids. The CDR3 sequence: CASSKGGWNTEAFF. Here the CDR3 DNA reads TGTGCCAGTAGTAAAGGGGGTTGGAACACTGAAGCTTTCTTT.

V is TRBV5-8 and J is TRBJ2-5; 13 positions agree with TRBD2. CDR1 and CDR2 from the germline V gene are SGHTS and YDEGEE. The CDR3 runs to 18 residues. Trimming at V came to 0 bases and at J to 5 bases, leaving 10 bases not matched to a gene. The CDR3 region is CASSLAILAGGPRETQYF. The CDR3 bases are TGTGCCAGCAGCTTGGCGATACTAGCGGGAGGGCCTAGGGAGACCCAGTACTTC.

The chain carries TRBV7-9 and TRBJ1-4; TRBD1 matches 8 bases. The J segment lost 4 bases and the V segment lost 5 bases, leaving 6 bases of the junction unmatched. The CDR3 loop spans 15 amino acids. Germline CDR1 and CDR2: SEHNR and FQNEAQ (reference sequence). CDR3 DNA sequence: TGTGCCAGCAGCACCGGGACAGGTGTTAATGAAAAACTGTTTTTT. Its translation is CASSTGTGVNEKLFF.

CDR3 residues: CSASAGLAGGKDTQYF. The CDR3 DNA is TGCAGTGCTAGTGCGGGACTAGCGGGGGGGAAGGATACGCAGTATTTT. The rearrangement links TRBV20-1 to TRBJ2-3, with 16 bases fitting TRBD2. Trimming at V came to 3 bases and at J to 6 bases, leaving 6 bases not matched to a gene. Germline loops: CDR1 DFQATT, CDR2 SNEGSKA (reference sequence). CDR3 length: 16 residues.

The rearrangement uses TRBV29-1 and TRBJ1-1; D not certain. With 4 bases removed from V and 11 bases from J, the gap between germline ends came to 14 bases. The CDR3 has 11 residues. Germline V lookup: CDR1 SQVTM, CDR2 ANQGSEA. DNA for the CDR3: TGCAGCGTTGTAGAACGTAATGAGGCTTTCTTT. Its protein product is CSVVERNEAFF.

The chain combines TRBV5-4 with TRBJ1-2; TRBD1 matches at 7 bases. J lost 7 bases, V lost 2 bases, and 17 bases had no gene match. CDR1 is SGHNT, CDR2 YYREEE, per germline (reference sequence). This CDR3 contains 17 residues. The CDR3 spells CASSLGGRRLELVGYTF. The CDR3 DNA reads as TGTGCCAGCAGCTTAGGGGGCAGACGCCTGGAACTGGTTGGCTACACCTTC.

This CDR3 reads CASSQGGSNQPQHF. The CDR3 DNA reads TGTGCCAGCAGCCAGGGGGGTAGCAATCAGCCCCAGCATTTT. V usage is TRBV5-4 and J usage is TRBJ1-5; 7 nucleotides agree with TRBD1. CDR1 SGHNT and CDR2 YYREEE come from the germline V gene (reference sequence). V lost 4 bases, J lost 0 bases, and 1 base stayed unmatched. The CDR3 covers 14 residues.

This clone was observed once. This chain uses TRBV5-1 with TRBJ1-3; no firm D call. CDR3 length equals 16 residues. From germline, CDR1 is SGHRS and CDR2 YFSETQ. Between the trimmed V and J ends, which lost 0 bases and 0 bases, there was a span of 10 bases. The CDR3 DNA is TGCGCCAGCAGCTTGGAGAGGGCGAGCTCTGGAAACACCATATATTTT. As protein: CASSLERASSGNTIYF.

The genes are TRBV3-1 (or the pseudogene TRBV3-2) and TRBJ1-3, with 7 bases that match TRBD1. CDR1 is LGHDT and CDR2 is YNNKEL in the germline V gene (reference sequence). The CDR3 spans 14 residues. The junction had 5 bases not matched to a gene; V was cut back by 3 bases and J by 6 bases. CDR3 nucleotide sequence: TGTGCCAGCAGCCAGCGACAGGGCATAAACACCATATATTTT. Its protein is CASSQRQGINTIYF.

The J gene is TRBJ2-7, the V gene TRBV5-6; the D is unclear. Germline lookup yields CDR1 SGHDT and CDR2 YYEEEE. The CDR3 consists of 16 residues. Trimming pared 6 bases from V and 5 bases from J, leaving 24 bases between. CDR3: CASTSSPQLRGHEQYF. CDR3 nucleotide sequence: TGTGCCAGCACCTCCAGCCCCCAGCTTAGAGGCCACGAGCAGTACTTC.